What follows describes a single TCR beta chain. The second PCR ran roughly 6 to 11 cycles with a sample-barcoded 5' primer and J-beta primers. TCRdb processed the 5' RACE reads anew with MiXCR; each CDR3 protein has one entry. The data contain over a million distinct CDR3 sequences, 42% of them singletons. This record comes from a study of blood T cells in healthy people across ages. Trimming removed 0 bases at V and 4 bases at J, with 6 bases between. CDR1 and CDR2 from the germline V gene are MNHNY and SVGAGI (reference sequence). CDR3 size: 13 residues. The chain employs TRBV6-6 and TRBJ1-2; D ambiguous. The sample was blood. This TCR was sampled from a young woman in good health. For the CDR3, the DNA is TGTGCCAGCAGTTACTCCGACACCTATGGCTACACCTTC. It is translated as CASSYSDTYGYTF.